The 29 T cell receptor beta chains listed next were all sequenced from one sample in a study of T cell changes during pregnancy in multiple sclerosis. TCRdb keeps only in-frame clones here, not all; method: immunoSEQ multiplex PCR. The sample lists more than 45,000 clones, 88% occurring once. The sample was CD4+ T cells from peripheral blood mononuclear cells, taken in the second trimester of pregnancy. All receptors come from a female donor with multiple sclerosis, enrolled in a pregnancy study.

A remark on this clone: Other DNA sequences from this sample encode an identical CDR3 as well. The chain recombines TRBV6-1 with TRBJ1-2; D is perhaps TRBD1 (5 bases). Trimming took 1 base from V and 5 from J, leaving 8 bases between them. Germline CDR1 MNHNS, CDR2 SASEGT. The CDR3 is 13 amino acids. The CDR3 is CASSEGQGYGYTF. CDR3 sequence (DNA): TGTGCCAGCAGTGAAGGCCAGGGTTATGGCTACACCTTC.

The rearrangement uses TRBV7-3 and TRBJ1-1; possibly TRBD1 for D (5 bases). This CDR3 region has 13 residues. Germline values: CDR1 SGHTA, CDR2 FQGTGA. V gave up 4 bases and J gave up 4 bases, with 10 bases separating them. The CDR3 reads CASSSQGGTEAFF. CDR3 bases: TGTGCCAGCAGCTCGCAGGGCGGCACTGAAGCTTTCTTT.

The chain carries TRBV18 and TRBJ2-1; D may be TRBD1 (6 bases). The germline V gene has CDR1 KGHSH and CDR2 LQKENI. The CDR3 spans 13 residues. Trimming left V 3 bases short and J 4 bases short, with 7 bases between. The CDR3 DNA reads TGTGCCAGCTCACCTGACAGGTACAATGAGCAGTTCTTC. Translated, it gives CASSPDRYNEQFF.

The chain combines TRBV4-1 with TRBJ1-4; D unclear. Germline V lookup: CDR1 MGHRA, CDR2 YSYEKL. V dropped 2 bases and J dropped 7 bases, with 8 bases sitting between them. The CDR3 contains 13 residues. The CDR3, as DNA: TGCGCCAGCAGCCAACTTAGAGGTGAAAAACTGTTTTTT. This gives the protein CASSQLRGEKLFF.

The chain links TRBV28 to TRBJ1-1, with 9 bases lining up with TRBD1. Germline values: CDR1 MDHEN, CDR2 SYDVKM. This CDR3 comprises 16 residues. Trimming at V came to 2 bases and at J to 5 bases, leaving 9 bases not matched to a gene. The CDR3 loop is CASSLPTPGQGTEAFF. The CDR3 nucleotides read TGTGCCAGCAGTTTACCGACTCCGGGACAGGGTACTGAAGCTTTCTTT.

V and J are TRBV28 and TRBJ2-1; 8 nucleotides match TRBD2. CDR3 length equals 12 residues. CDR1 MDHEN and CDR2 SYDVKM come from the germline V gene. Trimming took 2 bases from V and 13 from J; bases not matched to a gene: 4. The CDR3 loop reads CASSLARGGQFF. DNA of the CDR3: TGTGCCAGCAGTTTAGCCCGGGGGGGTCAGTTCTTC.

The chain couples TRBV4-1 to TRBJ2-5, with 7 bases identical to TRBD1. Germline assignment: CDR1 MGHRA and CDR2 YSYEKL. The trim removed 2 bases at V and 5 bases at J, leaving 5 bases unmatched. This CDR3 contains 14 residues. The CDR3 DNA follows: TGCGCCAGCAGCCAACGGACAGGCGGGGAGACCCAGTACTTC. Translating it yields CASSQRTGGETQYF.

The rearrangement uses TRBV2 and TRBJ2-7; TRBD2 is a possible D gene (6 bases). Germline loops: CDR1 SNHLY, CDR2 FYNNEI. Trimming removed 1 base at V and 3 bases at J, with 19 bases between. This CDR3 comprises 17 residues. The CDR3 is CASSEGRPWRDNYEQYF. The CDR3 region has the DNA TGTGCCAGCAGTGAAGGTCGTCCCTGGAGGGATAACTACGAGCAGTACTTC.

This chain uses TRBV7-9 with TRBJ1-2; perhaps TRBD1 as D (5 bases). Germline CDR1 reads SEHNR; CDR2 reads FQNEAQ (reference sequence). With 5 bases removed from V and 6 bases from J, the gap between germline ends came to 13 bases. CDR3 length: 13 amino acids. The CDR3 coding sequence is TGTGCCAGCAGCGGGGGGGTACGGAATGGCTACACCTTC. Translated, it gives CASSGGVRNGYTF.

The chain uses TRBV7-9 and TRBJ2-5, with 7 bases fitting TRBD1. The CDR3 consists of 13 residues. Trimming took 6 bases from V and 5 from J; bases not matched to a gene: 6. Germline V gene data show CDR1 as SEHNR and CDR2 as FQNEAQ (reference sequence). The CDR3: CASSWDRDETQYF. The CDR3 DNA reads as TGTGCCAGCAGTTGGGACAGAGACGAGACCCAGTACTTC. The whole variable domain, remainder taken from reference TRBV7-9 and TRBJ2-5, is DTGVSQNPRHKITKRGQNVTFRCDPISEHNRLYWYRQTLGQGPEFLTYFQNEAQLEKSRLLSDRFSAERPKGSFSTLEIQRTEQGDSAMYLCASSWDRDETQYFGPGTRLLVL.

The V and J genes are TRBV5-1 and TRBJ1-2, with 9 bases fitting TRBD1. CDR3 length equals 13 residues. Germline loops: CDR1 SGHRS, CDR2 YFSETQ. V trimming: 4 bases; J trimming: 5 bases; junction bases outside the gene matches: 3. The CDR3 DNA sequence: TGCGCCAGCAGCGTGGGGACAGGGTATGGCTACACCTTC. Its translation is CASSVGTGYGYTF. Looking up the rest from reference TRBV5-1 and TRBJ1-2 gives the full variable domain: KAGVTQTPRYLIKTRGQQVTLSCSPISGHRSVSWYQQTPGQGLQFLFEYFSETQRNKGNFPGRFSGRQFSNSRSEMNVSTLELGDSALYLCASSVGTGYGYTFGSGTRLTVV.

The V and J genes are TRBV27 and TRBJ1-2; D might be TRBD1 (6 bases). CDR3 length: 13 residues. V lost 3 bases and J lost 5, with 10 bases in between. Germline V CDR1 and CDR2: MNHEY, SMNVEV (reference sequence). CDR3 bases: TGTGCCAGCAGTTTTTCAGGGGAGTATGGCTACACCTTC. Protein: CASSFSGEYGYTF.

The chain has TRBV6-1 and TRBJ1-4; 10 bases line up with TRBD1. CDR1 and CDR2 from the germline V gene are MNHNS and SASEGT. The trim removed 6 bases at V and 6 bases at J, leaving 7 bases unmatched. The CDR3 sequence is 15 residues long. The CDR3 loop is CASSMTGGGDEKLFF. DNA for the CDR3: TGTGCCAGCAGCATGACAGGGGGCGGTGATGAAAAACTGTTTTTT.

The chain has TRBV30 and TRBJ2-3; D gene uncertain. Germline V gene sequence: CDR1 GTSNPN, CDR2 SVGIG (reference sequence). The CDR3 sequence is 15 residues long. The V end lost 0 bases, the J end lost 0 bases, and 10 bases lay between the germline ends. In DNA, the CDR3 is TGTGCCTGGAGTGTAAGACTTAGTAGCACAGATACGCAGTATTTT. Translating gives CAWSVRLSSTDTQYF.

The V and J genes are TRBV5-1 and TRBJ2-7; D is unclear. With 4 bases removed from V and 1 base from J, the gap between germline ends came to 21 bases. The CDR3 runs 17 residues. Germline assignment: CDR1 SGHRS and CDR2 YFSETQ. CDR3 nucleotides: TGCGCCAGCAGCCTTAGGCCCCTGACACTGACATCCTACGAGCAGTACTTC. Protein: CASSLRPLTLTSYEQYF.

The V call is TRBV7-2, the J call TRBJ2-1, with 14 bases lining up with TRBD2. Per germline, CDR1 SGHTA and CDR2 FQGNSA. The CDR3 length is 15 residues. The junction had 3 bases not matched to a gene; V was cut back by 3 bases and J by 8 bases. The DNA of the CDR3 is TGTGCCAGCAGCTTGGGACTAGCGGGAGATGATGAGCAGTTCTTC. Protein: CASSLGLAGDDEQFF.

This chain links TRBV7-6 with TRBJ2-3; 8 bases fit TRBD2. V trimming: 6 bases; J trimming: 2 bases; junction bases outside the gene matches: 16. Looked up from germline, CDR1 is SGHVS and CDR2 is FNYEAQ. The CDR3 consists of 18 residues. The CDR3 sequence is CASRRLAGPVEATDTQYF. The CDR3, as DNA: TGTGCCAGCAGACGTCTAGCGGGCCCTGTGGAGGCCACAGATACGCAGTATTTT.

The chain combines TRBV5-1 with TRBJ2-1; 7 bases match TRBD2. There are 14 residues in the CDR3. Germline V gives CDR1 SGHRS, CDR2 YFSETQ. V gave up 0 bases and J gave up 13 bases; unmatched junction bases: 10. CDR3 sequence reads: CASSLGLAETTQFF. The CDR3 DNA is TGCGCCAGCAGCTTGGGGCTAGCGGAAACCACTCAGTTCTTC. The whole variable domain, remainder taken from reference TRBV5-1 and TRBJ2-1, is KAGVTQTPRYLIKTRGQQVTLSCSPISGHRSVSWYQQTPGQGLQFLFEYFSETQRNKGNFPGRFSGRQFSNSRSEMNVSTLELGDSALYLCASSLGLAETTQFFGPGTRLTVL.

The J gene is TRBJ1-1, the V gene TRBV10-1; possible D gene TRBD1, 5 bases. The CDR3 is 15 residues long. CDR1 and CDR2 (germline): WNHNN, SYGVQD (reference sequence). Between the trimmed V and J ends, which lost 0 bases and 4 bases, there was a span of 12 bases. The CDR3 loop is CASSESSRVGTEAFF. CDR3 DNA sequence: TGCGCCAGCAGTGAGTCGAGCAGGGTAGGCACTGAAGCTTTCTTT.

This chain uses TRBV9 with TRBJ2-1; 9 nucleotides line up with TRBD2. This CDR3 contains 16 residues. V lost 3 bases, J lost 3 bases, and 7 bases stayed unmatched. CDR1 is SGDLS, CDR2 YYNGEE, per germline. The CDR3: CASSDWRGGFYNEQFF. CDR3 bases: TGTGCCAGCAGCGACTGGCGGGGGGGATTCTACAATGAGCAGTTCTTC.

V usage is TRBV4-1 and J usage is TRBJ2-1; 10 bases are shared with TRBD2. The CDR3 has 15 residues. The V segment lost 5 bases and the J segment 12 bases; nucleotides outside the gene matches: 13. Germline CDR1 reads MGHRA; CDR2 reads YSYEKL. The CDR3 bases are TGCGCCAGCAGCGACGAGACTAGCGGGCGGTACATGCAGTTCTTC. Protein product: CASSDETSGRYMQFF.

The chain recombines TRBV5-4 with TRBJ2-7, with D possibly TRBD1 on 5 matching bases. CDR1 is SGHNT and CDR2 is YYREEE in the germline V gene (reference sequence). CDR3 size: 14 residues. The V end was cut by 1 base, the J end by 4 bases, with 12 bases between. The CDR3 loop is CASSLLQGGYEQYF. The CDR3 DNA follows: TGTGCCAGCAGCTTGTTGCAGGGCGGATACGAGCAGTACTTC.

The chain recombines TRBV11-2 with TRBJ2-5; TRBD2 aligns across 7 bases. The trim removed 5 bases at V and 5 bases at J, leaving 8 bases unmatched. Germline-derived CDR1 and CDR2 are SGHAT and FQNNGV. The CDR3 loop spans 14 amino acids. The CDR3 coding sequence is TGTGCCAGCAGCACCCTGCGGGAGTCGGAGACCCAGTACTTC. Translated: CASSTLRESETQYF.

V gene TRBV4-1 combines with J gene TRBJ1-5; D remains ambiguous. The germline V gene encodes CDR1 MGHRA and CDR2 YSYEKL. Deletions cut 0 bases from V and 7 bases from J, with 13 bases between. CDR3 size: 15 residues. This CDR3 is CASSQDVTTGQPQHF. CDR3 nucleotide sequence: TGCGCCAGCAGCCAAGATGTGACCACGGGGCAGCCCCAGCATTTT.

The chain carries TRBV30 and TRBJ2-6; 10 bases fit TRBD1. The ends lost 5 bases at V and 2 bases at J; junction bases unmatched: 6. The CDR3 is 16 residues long. Germline CDR1 and CDR2: GTSNPN and SVGIG (reference sequence). CDR3 sequence reads: CAWRQGASTGANVLTF. CDR3 bases: TGTGCCTGGCGACAGGGGGCCTCGACTGGGGCCAACGTCCTGACTTTC.

The J gene is TRBJ2-1, the V gene TRBV23-1; weak D call: TRBD2 (7 bases). TRBV23-1 is filed as an ORF, its function uncertain. Deletions cut 0 bases from V and 9 bases from J, with 12 bases between. The CDR3 runs to 14 residues. The CDR3 bases are TGCGCCAGCAGTCAATCTGGCGGGGGCTGTGAGCAGTTCTTC. It specifies CASSQSGGGCEQFF.

The chain uses TRBV6-1 and TRBJ2-1, with TRBD2 matching 7 bases. CDR1 and CDR2 from the germline V gene are MNHNS and SASEGT. The V gene end was trimmed by 2 bases and the J gene end by 7 bases; junction bases not matched to a gene: 8. The CDR3 has 15 amino acids. The chain's CDR3 is CASSESVGLFNEQFF. The CDR3 region has the DNA TGTGCCAGCAGTGAAAGTGTGGGACTATTTAATGAGCAGTTCTTC.

The chain links TRBV10-3 to TRBJ1-1, with D unresolved. V was trimmed by 6 bases and J by 7 bases, leaving 9 bases between them. Germline loops: CDR1 ENHRY, CDR2 SYGVKD. This CDR3 is built from 11 residues. As DNA, the CDR3 is TGTGCCATCAGATCGAGAGGTGAAGCTTTCTTT. Amino acids: CAIRSRGEAFF.

This CDR3 is CASSLLAGETETQYF. Here the CDR3 DNA reads TGTGCCAGCAGCTTACTTGCGGGAGAAACGGAGACCCAGTACTTC. The chain employs TRBV11-3 and TRBJ2-5; 7 nucleotides agree with TRBD2. Germline CDR1 and CDR2: SGHNT and YENEEA. This CDR3 is built from 15 residues. The V gene end was trimmed by 2 bases and the J gene end by 5 bases; junction bases not matched to a gene: 8. Together with reference TRBV11-3 and TRBJ2-5, the CDR3 gives the full variable domain: EAGVVQSPRYKIIEKKQPVAFWCNPISGHNTLYWYLQNLGQGPELLIRYENEEAVDDSQLPKDRFSAERLKGVDSTLKIQPAELGDSAVYLCASSLLAGETETQYFGPGTRLLVL.